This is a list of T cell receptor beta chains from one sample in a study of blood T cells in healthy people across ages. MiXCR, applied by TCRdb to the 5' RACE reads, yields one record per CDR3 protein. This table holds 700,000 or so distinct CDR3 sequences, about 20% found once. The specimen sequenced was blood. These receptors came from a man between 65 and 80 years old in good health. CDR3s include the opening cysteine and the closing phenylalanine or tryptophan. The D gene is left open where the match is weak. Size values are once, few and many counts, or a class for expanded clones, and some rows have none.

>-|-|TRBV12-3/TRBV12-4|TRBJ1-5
TGTGCCAGCAGAATAGGGCAGGGCAGCCAGCCCCAGCATTTT
CASRIGQGSQPQHF
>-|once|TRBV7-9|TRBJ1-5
TGTGCCAGCCAGGCGCTTAATAGCAATCAGCCCCAGCATTTT
CASQALNSNQPQHF
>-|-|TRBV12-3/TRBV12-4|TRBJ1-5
TGTGCCAGCAGTTTGAGCTATTATGGGGGCAATCAGCCCCAGCATTTT
CASSLSYYGGNQPQHF
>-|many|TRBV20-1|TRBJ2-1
TGCAGTGCTCAAAAAGGCCAATCCGACAATGAGCAGTTCTTC
CSAQKGQSDNEQFF
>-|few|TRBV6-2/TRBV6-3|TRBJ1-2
TGTGCCAGCAGTTACCCGGACTATGGCTACACCTTC
CASSYPDYGYTF
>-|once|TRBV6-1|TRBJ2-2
TGTGCCAGCACTCAGGGGCGAAGTACCGGGGAGCTGTTTTTT
CASTQGRSTGELFF
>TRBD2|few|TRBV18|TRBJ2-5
TGTGCCAGCTCCCTGGAGCGGGGTCAAGAGACCCAGTACTTC
CASSLERGQETQYF
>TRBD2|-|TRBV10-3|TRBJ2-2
TGTGCCATCAGGAGGACTAGCGGGGGGGGAGAAACCGGGGAGCTGTTTTTT
CAIRRTSGGGETGELFF
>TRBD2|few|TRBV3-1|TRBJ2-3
TGTGCCAGCAGCCAAAGCGGGGGCCGCACAGATACGCAGTATTTT
CASSQSGGRTDTQYF
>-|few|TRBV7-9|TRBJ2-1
TGTGCCAGCACCCCTGGGAGCGGAGCCTACAATGAGCAGTTCTTC
CASTPGSGAYNEQFF
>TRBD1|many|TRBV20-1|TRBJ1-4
TGCAGTGCTGCGGGACAGGGAAGATATGCAACTAATGAAAAACTGTTTTTT
CSAAGQGRYATNEKLFF
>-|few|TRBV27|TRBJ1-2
TGTGCCAGCAGTCCTACACCTAACTATGGCTACACCTTC
CASSPTPNYGYTF
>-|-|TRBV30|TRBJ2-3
TGTGCCTGGAGTGTACAGGGACAACTCGTTTCTAGCACAGATACGCAGTATTTT
CAWSVQGQLVSSTDTQYF